The 18 T cell receptor beta chains below all came from one sample that was sequenced in a study of blood T cell repertoires in COVID-19. Produced via immunoSEQ multiplex PCR; TCRdb's table is partial and in-frame only. The sample lists about 210,000 clones, around 90% occurring once. Sequencing input: PBMCs or T cells enriched from blood (not recorded which). Every receptor here comes from a woman aged 18-35 years who had recovered from COVID-19.

The V gene is TRBV18, the J gene TRBJ2-2; 7 bases are shared with TRBD2. The CDR3 sequence is 18 residues long. V lost 1 base to trimming and J lost 4 bases; unmatched junction nucleotides: 12. Germline loops: CDR1 KGHSH, CDR2 LQKENI. Written as DNA, the CDR3 is TGTGCCAGCTCACCACTGGGAGGGCAGCGGAGGTCCACCGGGGAGCTGTTTTTT. Translated, it gives CASSPLGGQRRSTGELFF.

This rearrangement joins TRBV29-1 to TRBJ2-1; 9 nucleotides match TRBD2. Germline assignment: CDR1 SQVTM and CDR2 ANQGSEA. V dropped 1 base and J dropped 3; count of bases not matched to a gene: 4. The CDR3 runs 15 residues. CDR3 sequence reads: CSVEGLAENYNEQFF. CDR3 sequence (DNA): TGCAGCGTTGAAGGACTAGCGGAAAACTACAATGAGCAGTTCTTC.

This clone has just a few counts. This chain links TRBV5-6 with TRBJ1-4, with no clear D. Trimming left V 4 bases short and J 5 bases short, with 9 bases between. Germline lookup yields CDR1 SGHDT and CDR2 YYEEEE. This CDR3 has 13 amino acids. This CDR3 reads CASSPDMNEKLFF. The CDR3 DNA reads TGTGCCAGCAGCCCCGACATGAATGAAAAACTGTTTTTT.

The J gene is TRBJ2-2, the V gene TRBV7-6, with 7 bases fitting TRBD2. J was trimmed by 1 base and V by 1 base; bases with no gene match: 9. The CDR3 spans 18 residues. Germline V gene sequence: CDR1 SGHVS, CDR2 FNYEAQ. The CDR3 reads CASSLESGGGGNTGELFF. Written as DNA, the CDR3 is TGTGCCAGCAGCTTAGAGTCGGGTGGCGGGGGGAACACCGGGGAGCTGTTTTTT.

V gene TRBV7-9 combines with J gene TRBJ1-1; D uncertain. Trimming took off 1 base at V and 7 bases at J, with 7 bases between the two ends. Germline V gives CDR1 SEHNR, CDR2 FQNEAQ (reference sequence). The CDR3 loop spans 12 amino acids. Written as DNA, the CDR3 is TGTGCCAGCAGCTTAGGGGCCAGTGAAGCTTTCTTT. Translated, it gives CASSLGASEAFF. Using reference TRBV7-9 and TRBJ1-1 for the parts outside the CDR3, the full variable domain is DTGVSQNPRHKITKRGQNVTFRCDPISEHNRLYWYRQTLGQGPEFLTYFQNEAQLEKSRLLSDRFSAERPKGSFSTLEIQRTEQGDSAMYLCASSLGASEAFFGQGTRLTVV.

Only a few counts were recorded for this clone. V and J are TRBV18 and TRBJ2-3; possibly TRBD2 for D (5 bases). V was pared by 6 bases and J by 4 bases, with 8 bases between. The germline V gene has CDR1 KGHSH and CDR2 LQKENI. The CDR3 runs to 12 residues. DNA of the CDR3: TGTGCCAGCTCCTCGCGGGCAGATACGCAGTATTTT. Its protein product is CASSSRADTQYF.

The CDR3 reads CASSQSPQIQGEKLFF. The CDR3 nucleotides are TGTGCCAGCAGCCAGAGTCCACAGATTCAAGGAGAAAAACTGTTTTTT. The genes are TRBV4-2 and TRBJ1-4; the D is unclear. CDR3 length: 16 residues. V shed 3 bases and J shed 8 bases, with 19 bases lying between them. The V gene's germline CDR1 is LGHNA and CDR2 YNFKEQ.

The genes are TRBV6-1 and TRBJ1-6; D unclear. Germline V gene data show CDR1 as MNHNS and CDR2 as SASEGT. Deletions cut 2 bases from V and 7 bases from J, with 3 bases between. This CDR3 region has 12 residues. CDR3 protein: CASSELNSPLHF. In DNA form, the CDR3 reads TGTGCCAGCAGTGAACTCAATTCACCCCTCCACTTT.

The rearrangement links TRBV5-1 to TRBJ2-2, with D possibly TRBD1 on 5 matching bases. The CDR3 sequence is 17 residues long. Germline CDR1 and CDR2: SGHRS and YFSETQ. Trimming removed 4 bases from V and 4 bases from J, with 20 bases in between. The CDR3 DNA follows: TGCGCCAGCAGCCTCACAAGACAGTCAGCGAGCACCGGGGAGCTGTTTTTT. This gives the protein CASSLTRQSASTGELFF.

The rearrangement uses TRBV13 and TRBJ2-5; D not certain. Germline V gene sequence: CDR1 PRHDT, CDR2 FYEKMQ (reference sequence). V dropped 1 base and J dropped 4 bases, with 7 bases sitting between them. CDR3 length: 13 residues. Here the CDR3 reads CASSLVSAETQYF. The CDR3 DNA is TGTGCCAGCAGCTTAGTCAGTGCAGAGACCCAGTACTTC.

The chain combines TRBV28 with TRBJ1-2, with a weak D call TRBD1 (6 bases). The CDR3 consists of 15 residues. CDR1 is MDHEN and CDR2 is SYDVKM in the germline V gene. V was cut by 5 bases and J by 8 bases, with 21 bases left in between. In DNA form, the CDR3 reads TGTGCCAGCAGTATCCGGACCGCCAGGGGACGAGGCTACACCTTC. The encoded protein is CASSIRTARGRGYTF.

CDR3 amino acids: CASSVVGEQAFF. The CDR3 DNA reads as TGTGCCAGCAGCGTTGTCGGGGAGCAGGCTTTCTTT. The gene calls are TRBV7-9 and TRBJ1-1; no clear D gene. The CDR3 has 12 residues. The germline V and J ends were trimmed by 5 bases and 11 bases, with 15 bases remaining between them. In germline, CDR1 is SEHNR, CDR2 FQNEAQ (reference sequence).

DNA for the CDR3: TGTGCCACGCAACTTAACACTGAAGCTTTCTTT. It yields the protein CATQLNTEAFF. J is TRBJ1-1 and V is TRBV10-3; the D is unclear. V lost 10 bases to trimming and J lost 2 bases, with 8 bases between them. This CDR3 has 11 amino acids. The V gene's germline CDR1 is ENHRY and CDR2 SYGVKD.

The V call is TRBV12-3 or TRBV12-4, the J call TRBJ2-7, with 7 positions matching TRBD1. V was pared by 5 bases and J by 4 bases, with 5 bases of the junction left unmatched. This CDR3 region has 13 residues. The CDR3 region is CASSKGGEYEQYF. In DNA, the CDR3 is TGTGCCAGCAGTAAAGGGGGCGAGTACGAGCAGTACTTC.

The rearrangement links TRBV5-4 to TRBJ1-6, with D possibly TRBD1 on 6 matching bases. Germline CDR1 reads SGHNT; CDR2 reads YYREEE (reference sequence). The CDR3 covers 15 residues. V lost 5 bases, J lost 8 bases, and 17 bases lay in between. CDR3 amino acids: CASSSGYRDYSPLHF. DNA for the CDR3: TGTGCCAGCAGTTCTGGATACAGGGATTATTCACCCCTCCACTTT.

The chain employs TRBV5-5 and TRBJ1-1; D might be TRBD1 (6 bases). CDR3 length equals 13 residues. Germline V gene data show CDR1 as SGHKS and CDR2 as YYEKEE (reference sequence). V was cut by 3 bases and J by 4 bases, with 10 bases left in between. The CDR3 loop reads CASSWGTTTEAFF. The CDR3 nucleotides are TGTGCCAGCAGCTGGGGGACAACCACTGAAGCTTTCTTT.

The count of this clone is one. The V call is TRBV2, the J call TRBJ2-3; 11 nucleotides line up with TRBD1. Germline lookup yields CDR1 SNHLY and CDR2 FYNNEI. The junction had 10 bases not matched to a gene; V was cut back by 6 bases and J by 2 bases. The CDR3 consists of 17 residues. Here the CDR3 DNA reads TGTGCCAGCAGAGGACAGGGGGCGATTTCCCTCACAGATACGCAGTATTTT. It codes for CASRGQGAISLTDTQYF.

The chain uses TRBV4-1 and TRBJ2-1; 8 bases line up with TRBD2. The germline V gene encodes CDR1 MGHRA and CDR2 YSYEKL. J was trimmed by 1 base and V by 1 base; bases with no gene match: 3. The CDR3 runs 16 residues. The DNA of the CDR3 is TGCGCCAGCAGCCAAGTTTTAGCGGGGTCCTACAATGAGCAGTTCTTC. This sequence encodes CASSQVLAGSYNEQFF.